This is a list of T cell receptor beta chains from one sample in a study of T cells after yellow fever vaccination. TCRdb independently ran MiXCR on the 5' RACE reads; one entry per CDR3 protein. This sample yields 250,000 to 400,000 distinct CDR3 sequences, of which about 4.5% are seen a single time; roughly 19% belongs to the top ten. Sequencing was performed on PBMCs, taken 15 days after the yellow fever booster vaccination. The receptors shown here come from a man between 18 and 35 years old who received the YFV17D yellow fever vaccine. Both conserved end residues are part of each CDR3. D genes are given only for firm matches. The size entry is marked missing in some rows and otherwise reads once, few, many or a size class.

v_call,d_call,j_call,clone_size,cdr3_nt,cdr3_aa
TRBV5-1,TRBD1,TRBJ2-3,few,TGCGCCAGCAGCCAGGGGGAAACTAGCACAGATACGCAGTATTTT,CASSQGETSTDTQYF
TRBV5-1,NA,TRBJ1-4,few,TGCGCCAGCAGCTTGGGGCGTGCATCGGCTAATGAAAAACTGTTTTTT,CASSLGRASANEKLFF
TRBV9,TRBD1,TRBJ2-6,many,TGTGCCAGCAGCGTAGGACAGGGGGGGTCTGGGGCCAACGTCCTGACTTTC,CASSVGQGGSGANVLTF
TRBV5-1,TRBD1,TRBJ2-7,many,TGCGCCAGCGGCCGACAGGGGACCTACGAGCAGTACTTC,CASGRQGTYEQYF
TRBV7-3,TRBD2,TRBJ2-1,NA,TGTGCCAGCAGCTTAATCGGTAGCGGGGGAGGTTCCTACAATGAGCAGTTCTTC,CASSLIGSGGGSYNEQFF
TRBV27,TRBD2,TRBJ2-1,many,TGTGCCAGCACCGACGCGGGGCTAGCGGGGGACAATGAGCAGTTCTTC,CASTDAGLAGDNEQFF
TRBV12-3/TRBV12-4,NA,TRBJ2-5,NA,TGTGCCAGCAGTTTATTCAGACTGAAAGAAGAGACCCAGTACTTC,CASSLFRLKEETQYF
TRBV20-1,NA,TRBJ2-2,many,TGCAGTGCTCCACGTCGGGATAGTACCGGGGAGCTGTTTTTT,CSAPRRDSTGELFF
TRBV11-2,NA,TRBJ1-1,NA,TGTGCCAGCAGCAAGTCGGGTATGAACACTGAAGCTTTCTTT,CASSKSGMNTEAFF
TRBV2,TRBD2,TRBJ2-3,few,TGTGCCAGCAGTGAAGTTAGCGGGGCCGTCACAGATACGCAGTATTTT,CASSEVSGAVTDTQYF
TRBV7-2,NA,TRBJ2-5,NA,TGTGCCAGCAGCGCTCGGGTAGGGGAAGAGACCCAGTACTTC,CASSARVGEETQYF
TRBV6-2/TRBV6-3,NA,TRBJ1-6,NA,TGTGCCAGCAGTTATGCTAAGTCACCCCTCCACTTT,CASSYAKSPLHF
TRBV20-1,NA,TRBJ2-3,NA,TGCAGTGCTAGAGATCGGGGGGCGCCAGATACGCAGTATTTT,CSARDRGAPDTQYF
TRBV5-4,TRBD2,TRBJ2-1,few,TGTGCCAGCTGGACTAGCGCAAACAATGAGCAGTTCTTC,CASWTSANNEQFF
TRBV10-3,TRBD2,TRBJ2-1,NA,TGTGCCATCAGTGATCTTTGGACTAGCGGGGTGAGCTCCTACAATGAGCAGTTCTTC,CAISDLWTSGVSSYNEQFF
TRBV21-1,NA,TRBJ1-1,many,TGTGCCAGCAGCCTAAAGGACAGGTCCTACACTGAAGCTTTCTTT,CASSLKDRSYTEAFF
TRBV4-3,NA,TRBJ2-3,many,TGCGCCAGCAGCCCTAGGGGGGGTAGCACAGATACGCAGTATTTT,CASSPRGGSTDTQYF
TRBV5-8,NA,TRBJ2-5,few,TGTGCCAGCAGCTTCGGGACGGGGGACCAAGAGACCCAGTACTTC,CASSFGTGDQETQYF
TRBV29-1,TRBD1,TRBJ2-3,many,TGCAGCGTTGAAGGCCCCACAGGGGAAAGCGATACGCAGTATTTT,CSVEGPTGESDTQYF
TRBV20-1,NA,TRBJ2-1,many,TGCAGTGCTCACAGGGGCGGGGAGTACAATGAGCAGTTCTTC,CSAHRGGEYNEQFF
TRBV5-1,NA,TRBJ2-3,many,TGCGCCAGCAGCTTCTGGGGGCGGGATACGCAGTATTTT,CASSFWGRDTQYF
TRBV5-1,TRBD1,TRBJ2-3,few,TGCGCCAGCAGCTTGGTGCCAGGGGGTGATACGCAGTATTTT,CASSLVPGGDTQYF
TRBV20-1,NA,TRBJ1-2,many,TGCAGTGCTAGGGGAGGGGACGGGGCTAACTATGGCTACACCTTC,CSARGGDGANYGYTF
TRBV7-8,TRBD1,TRBJ1-5,NA,TGTGCCAGCGCCAGGGGACAGGTACCCTTCGGGCCTGGCAATCAGCCCCAGCATTTT,CASARGQVPFGPGNQPQHF
TRBV29-1,NA,TRBJ2-5,many,TGCAGCGTTGACCCCGGGGCGAGGGAGACCCAGTACTTC,CSVDPGARETQYF
TRBV7-2,NA,TRBJ1-2,many,TGTGCCAGCAGTCTCGGGTGGGTGGCTGGCTACACCTTC,CASSLGWVAGYTF
TRBV4-3,NA,TRBJ1-4,few,TGCGCCAGCAGCCACGACACCTCGACTTCTAATGAAAAACTGTTTTTT,CASSHDTSTSNEKLFF
TRBV7-9,NA,TRBJ1-2,NA,TGTGCCAGCAGCTTAGTTTCTGTCTATGGCTACACCTTC,CASSLVSVYGYTF
TRBV5-5,NA,TRBJ1-4,NA,TGTGCCAGCAGCTTGGAAGAGTCGGCTGCAACTAATGAAAAACTGTTTTTT,CASSLEESAATNEKLFF
TRBV5-1,NA,TRBJ1-2,many,TGCGCCAGCAGCTTGGCCCCACAAGATGGCTACACCTTC,CASSLAPQDGYTF
TRBV12-3/TRBV12-4,NA,TRBJ1-5,NA,TGTGCCAGCAGTCCTGGGGGTGTCCTCTTTAATCAGCCCCAGCATTTT,CASSPGGVLFNQPQHF
TRBV7-3,TRBD2,TRBJ2-1,many,TGTGCCAGCAGCTTATCTAGCGGGGGGGCCCATGAGCAGTTCTTC,CASSLSSGGAHEQFF
TRBV6-2/TRBV6-3,NA,TRBJ2-2,NA,TGTGCCAGCAGTTACTCGAGCAGGGAGAACACCGGGGAGCTGTTTTTT,CASSYSSRENTGELFF
TRBV7-2,NA,TRBJ1-2,many,TGTGCCAGCAGCGCCTACCGAACCACGAAATCTGGCTACACCTTC,CASSAYRTTKSGYTF
TRBV2,NA,TRBJ1-2,many,TGTGCCAGCAGTGAGGAGGCGGAGGGCTGGGGGGATGGCTACACCTTC,CASSEEAEGWGDGYTF
TRBV20-1,NA,TRBJ2-2,few,TGCAGTGCTAGTCCGATTAAGAACACCGGGGAGCTGTTTTTT,CSASPIKNTGELFF
TRBV6-5,NA,TRBJ2-1,many,TGTGCCAGCAGGCGAGCATGGCCCGGGGTTGAGCAGTTCTTC,CASRRAWPGVEQFF
TRBV20-1,NA,TRBJ1-5,NA,TGCAGTGCTAGAGAAGACAGGCGCGGCAATCAGCCCCAGCATTTT,CSAREDRRGNQPQHF
TRBV10-3,NA,TRBJ1-1,many,TGTGCCATCAGGCACGGGGAGCTGAACACTGAAGCTTTCTTT,CAIRHGELNTEAFF
TRBV5-4,TRBD1,TRBJ2-7,many,TGTGCCAGCAGCCTACCTGGGACAGGGACATACGAGCAGTACTTC,CASSLPGTGTYEQYF
TRBV5-6,NA,TRBJ2-5,many,TGTGCCAGCAGCTTGGGTGAGGTGCGAGAGACCCAGTACTTC,CASSLGEVRETQYF
TRBV20-1,TRBD2,TRBJ2-5,many,TGCAGTGCTAGAGTTGGGAGGGTCACAGAGACCCAGTACTTC,CSARVGRVTETQYF
TRBV5-4,TRBD1,TRBJ2-5,NA,TGTGCCAGCAGCCACAGGGGGGCAGAGACCCAGTACTTC,CASSHRGAETQYF
TRBV29-1,NA,TRBJ2-1,NA,TGCAGCGCCGAGCTGTTCGTATTCAATGAGCAGTTCTTC,CSAELFVFNEQFF
TRBV6-1,TRBD1,TRBJ2-5,many,TGTGCCAGCACCAGGACAGGGTCCGGAGAGACCCAGTACTTC,CASTRTGSGETQYF
TRBV24-1,NA,TRBJ2-1,NA,TGTGCCACCAGTGGTTGGGACTCCCGGGGTTACAATGAGCAGTTCTTC,CATSGWDSRGYNEQFF
TRBV18,TRBD2,TRBJ2-1,NA,TGTGCCAGCTCACCATCCGTGGGGGGGATATACAATGAGCAGTTCTTC,CASSPSVGGIYNEQFF
TRBV4-3,NA,TRBJ1-6,many,TGCGCCAGCAGCCAAGGGACGGTAAATAATTCACCCCTCCACTTT,CASSQGTVNNSPLHF
TRBV12-5,NA,TRBJ2-1,few,TGTGCTAGTGGCCGCGAGGACAGTTTCTCCTACAATGAGCAGTTCTTC,CASGREDSFSYNEQFF
TRBV5-1,TRBD1,TRBJ2-2,NA,TGCGCCAGCAGCGGGACAGGGGGTCCGGTCGGGGAGCTGTTTTTT,CASSGTGGPVGELFF
TRBV7-3,NA,TRBJ2-1,NA,TGTGCCAGCAGCAAAGTGGGTTCTGAGCAGTTCTTC,CASSKVGSEQFF
TRBV18,TRBD2,TRBJ2-7,many,TGTGCCAGCTCACCTACTAGCGGGGGGGCATACGAGCAGTACTTC,CASSPTSGGAYEQYF
TRBV7-8,NA,TRBJ1-1,few,TGTGCCAGCAGCTTATCCCAGGGCTGGGCTTTCTTT,CASSLSQGWAFF